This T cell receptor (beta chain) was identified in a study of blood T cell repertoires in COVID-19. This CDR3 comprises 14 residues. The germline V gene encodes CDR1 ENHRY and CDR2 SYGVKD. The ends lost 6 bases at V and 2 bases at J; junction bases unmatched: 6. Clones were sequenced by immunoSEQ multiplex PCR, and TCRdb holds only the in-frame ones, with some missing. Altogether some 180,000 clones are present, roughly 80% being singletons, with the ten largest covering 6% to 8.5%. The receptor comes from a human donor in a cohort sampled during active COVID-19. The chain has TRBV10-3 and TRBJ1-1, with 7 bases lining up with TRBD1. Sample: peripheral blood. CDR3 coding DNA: TGTGCCATCAGAAGTCGACAGGGCAACACTGAAGCTTTCTTT. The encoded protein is CAIRSRQGNTEAFF.